This entry features one T cell receptor beta chain sequence. Its antigen remains unknown. The germline V gene has CDR1 MNHNS and CDR2 SASEGT. CDR3 length: 15 residues. The V gene end was trimmed by 4 bases and the J gene end by 5 bases; junction bases not matched to a gene: 10. This record comes from a study of T cells in localized non-small cell lung cancer. Only in-frame clones appear in the TCRdb table, and some are missing; sequencing was by immunoSEQ multiplex PCR. The table lists tens of thousands of clones, roughly 87% of them singletons. Study outcomes and limitations: The study linked higher blood T cell density to longer overall survival. A median of roughly 57 clones ranked among the top 100 in tumor appeared in adjacent lung. Among the tissues sampled, uninvolved adjacent lung had the highest T cell clonality, above tumor. Owing to sequencing of a solitary tumor region, heterogeneity cannot be discounted.

The sample in question was peripheral blood, obtained before any cancer treatment. The chain is built from TRBV6-1 and TRBJ2-5, with TRBD1 matching 7 bases. The sequence came from a woman aged 40 to 75 with stage I lung adenocarcinoma. The CDR3 loop is CASSALGTARETQYF. The CDR3 nucleotides are TGTGCCAGCAGTGCCCTCGGGACAGCGCGGGAGACCCAGTACTTC.